This TCR beta chain was captured by sequencing in a study of T cell responses to AZD1222 COVID-19 vaccine. General study points: It was only a handful of AZD1222 recipients who were seropositive at baseline.

Assay used: immunoSEQ multiplex PCR; TCRdb lists only in-frame clones, some missing. The data contain about 180,000 clones, approximately 91% of them singletons. A note on this clone: Its cognate antigen is unknown.

CDR1 and CDR2 (germline): MGHRA, YSYEKL. This CDR3 comprises 16 residues. The V gene lost 0 bases and the J gene lost 2 bases, with 12 bases spanning the gap. This chain uses TRBV4-1 with TRBJ2-3, with D tentatively TRBD2 (5 bases). The source of this sequence is an adult who received the AZD1222 COVID-19 vaccine. Material: peripheral blood, obtained 28 days after the second AZD1222 dose. The CDR3 region has the DNA TGCGCCAGCAGCCAAGAAGCGGCCCGGAACACAGATACGCAGTATTTT. The encoded protein is CASSQEAARNTDTQYF.